One and the same sample provided the 19 T cell receptor beta chains below, sequenced in a study of Ad26.COV2.S vaccination and SARS-CoV-2 variants. The repertoire was sequenced with immunoSEQ multiplex PCR; TCRdb's copy has only in-frame clones and lacks some. The data show around 450,000 clones, 88% seen once. Treatment defined: some 20 received Ad26.COV2.S at low or high dose, single or two shots; roughly five received placebo; per-sample allocation not given. Samples were taken on day 63 after the first vaccine or placebo injection. The sequencing used peripheral blood, collected in a trial of Ad26.COV2.S vaccine versus placebo. The receptors shown here come from a person between 18 and 60 years old who received the Ad26.COV2.S COVID-19 vaccine or a placebo.

The chain couples TRBV29-1 to TRBJ1-2, with D maybe TRBD1 (5 bases). This CDR3 is built from 12 residues. V lost 4 bases and J lost 4, with 10 bases in between. CDR1 and CDR2 from the germline V gene are SQVTM and ANQGSEA. The CDR3 loop reads CSVVREPYGYTF. CDR3 nucleotides: TGCAGCGTTGTCAGGGAGCCCTATGGCTACACCTTC.

The chain couples TRBV3-1 (or the pseudogene TRBV3-2) to TRBJ2-1; the match to TRBD2 covers 9 bases. The CDR3 extends over 18 amino acids. Germline trimming cut 1 base from V and 4 bases from J; bases unmatched to any gene: 11. Germline lookup yields CDR1 LGHDT and CDR2 YNNKEL (reference sequence). For the CDR3, the DNA is TGTGCCAGCAGCCAAGGGTTAGGAAGCGGGGGGAAATACAATGAGCAGTTCTTC. Protein sequence: CASSQGLGSGGKYNEQFF.

The chain links TRBV4-3 to TRBJ1-6; 8 positions agree with TRBD1. Germline assignment: CDR1 LGHNA and CDR2 YSLEER. The V and J ends lost 3 bases and 6 bases, in that order; junction bases with no gene match: 4. The CDR3 spans 15 residues. CDR3 residues: CASSHTTGVNSPLHF. The CDR3 region has the DNA TGCGCCAGCAGCCACACGACAGGGGTTAATTCACCCCTCCACTTT.

This chain joins TRBV19 and TRBJ2-7; 9 bases are shared with TRBD1. Germline V CDR1 and CDR2: LNHDA, SQIVND (reference sequence). This CDR3 contains 16 residues. V was pared by 4 bases and J by 3 bases, with 10 bases of the junction left unmatched. For the CDR3, the DNA is TGTGCCAGTAGTACCGTCGCCGGACAGGGGTTCTACGAGCAGTACTTC. It specifies CASSTVAGQGFYEQYF.

This clone was picked up a small number of times. V gene TRBV5-4 combines with J gene TRBJ1-6, with a tentative D call TRBD1 (5 bases). The CDR3 is 18 residues long. Germline V gene data show CDR1 as SGHNT and CDR2 as YYREEE (reference sequence). The V gene lost 1 base and the J gene lost 0 bases, with 14 bases spanning the gap. The CDR3: CASSLWQGSSSYNSPLHF. CDR3 in DNA: TGTGCCAGCAGCTTGTGGCAGGGAAGCTCCTCCTATAATTCACCCCTCCACTTT. Filled out from reference TRBV5-4 and TRBJ1-6, the complete variable domain reads ETGVTQSPTHLIKTRGQQVTLRCSSQSGHNTVSWYQQALGQGPQFIFQYYREEENGRGNFPPRFSGLQFPNYSSELNVNALELDDSALYLCASSLWQGSSSYNSPLHFGNGTRLTVT.

V is TRBV9 and J is TRBJ1-3, with TRBD1 matching over 7 bases. This CDR3 has 13 residues. Germline V gene sequence: CDR1 SGDLS, CDR2 YYNGEE. V lost 5 bases, J lost 3 bases, and 2 bases stayed unmatched. The chain's CDR3 is CASSRGLGNTIYF. CDR3 coding DNA: TGTGCCAGCAGTAGGGGGCTTGGAAACACCATATATTTT.

The V and J genes are TRBV27 and TRBJ2-1; 8 bases align to TRBD1. The CDR3 spans 17 residues. J lost 9 bases, V lost 5 bases, and 18 bases had no gene match. CDR1 MNHEY and CDR2 SMNVEV come from the germline V gene (reference sequence). The CDR3 protein is CASSPIRHRDRGGEQFF. CDR3 in DNA: TGTGCCAGCAGTCCTATCCGGCATCGAGACAGGGGTGGTGAGCAGTTCTTC.

In this sample, this clone turned up a few times. This chain uses TRBV13 with TRBJ2-7; tentatively, D is TRBD1 (5 bases). There are 13 residues in the CDR3. V was pared by 5 bases and J by 2 bases, with 10 bases between. Germline CDR1 PRHDT, CDR2 FYEKMQ (reference sequence). This chain's CDR3 is CASSGDRAYEQYF. The CDR3 DNA is TGTGCCAGCAGCGGTGACAGAGCCTACGAGCAGTACTTC.

Of note for this clone: The sample holds other DNA sequences that translate to the same CDR3. This sequence joins TRBV2 and TRBJ2-5, with 12 bases identical to TRBD2. V lost 6 bases to trimming and J lost 2 bases; unmatched junction nucleotides: 1. Germline V gene data show CDR1 as SNHLY and CDR2 as FYNNEI. There are 14 residues in the CDR3. The CDR3: CASRGTSGQETQYF. DNA for the CDR3: TGTGCCAGCAGAGGGACTAGCGGGCAAGAGACCCAGTACTTC.

The chain links TRBV6-4 to TRBJ1-2, with 7 positions matching TRBD1. There are 15 residues in the CDR3. Germline assignment: CDR1 MRHNA and CDR2 SNTAGT. V lost 5 bases, J lost 7 bases, and 13 bases stayed unmatched. The CDR3: CASSSETGVQSGYTF. The CDR3, as DNA: TGTGCCAGCAGTTCTGAAACAGGGGTACAGAGTGGCTACACCTTC.

The CDR3 reads CASSIGRSSYEQYF. The CDR3 nucleotides read TGTGCCAGTAGTATAGGACGGAGCTCCTACGAGCAGTACTTC. The rearrangement joins TRBV19 to TRBJ2-7; D not certain. CDR1 is LNHDA, CDR2 SQIVND, per germline (reference sequence). V was trimmed by 1 base and J by 0 bases, leaving 7 bases between them. The CDR3 runs 14 residues.

The chain is built from TRBV11-3 and TRBJ2-7; 8 bases line up with TRBD2. This CDR3 spans 13 amino acids. Looked up from germline, CDR1 is SGHNT and CDR2 is YENEEA. V lost 4 bases and J lost 6; bases outside the gene matches: 5. CDR3 sequence (DNA): TGTGCCAGCAGCTCCTCCCGGGGGGGCGAGCAGTACTTC. Its translation is CASSSSRGGEQYF.

This clone came up a few times. The J gene is TRBJ2-7, the V gene TRBV4-3; D call uncertain. V lost 0 bases, J lost 1 base, and 13 bases lay in between. The CDR3 consists of 16 residues. Germline loops: CDR1 LGHNA, CDR2 YSLEER. In nucleotides, the CDR3 is TGCGCCAGCAGCCAAGATTTCCCCAGGTTATCCTACGAGCAGTACTTC. Protein product: CASSQDFPRLSYEQYF.

In this sample, this clone turned up once. The CDR3 DNA reads as TGTGCCAGCCTCCGGGGGACTGAAGCTTTCTTT. Its translation is CASLRGTEAFF. The chain has TRBV6-5 and TRBJ1-1; weak D call: TRBD1 (5 bases). The CDR3 is 11 residues long. From germline, CDR1 is MNHEY and CDR2 SVGAGI. Trimming cost V 8 bases and J 5 bases, with 9 bases left between them.

The V gene is TRBV19, the J gene TRBJ2-7, with TRBD1 matching 10 bases. The length of the CDR3 is 15 residues. CDR1 is LNHDA, CDR2 SQIVND, per germline (reference sequence). V gave up 7 bases and J gave up 3 bases; unmatched junction bases: 9. The CDR3 nucleotides are TGTGCCAGTAATCGACCGGGACAGGGGCGCTACGAGCAGTACTTC. It specifies CASNRPGQGRYEQYF.

The chain links TRBV6-5 to TRBJ1-2; 8 positions agree with TRBD1. Per germline, CDR1 MNHEY and CDR2 SVGAGI. This CDR3 region has 13 residues. J lost 8 bases, V lost 6 bases, and 8 bases had no gene match. DNA for the CDR3: TGTGCCAGCAGCCCGGGACAGGCAGGCGGCTACACCTTC. It codes for CASSPGQAGGYTF.

V gene TRBV3-1 (or the pseudogene TRBV3-2) combines with J gene TRBJ1-2; D perhaps matches TRBD1 (6 bases). The V end lost 0 bases, the J end lost 6 bases, and 11 bases lay between the germline ends. This CDR3 comprises 14 residues. Germline CDR1 and CDR2: LGHDT and YNNKEL (reference sequence). DNA for the CDR3: TGTGCCAGCAGCCAAGAGTCCAGGGGTCATGGCTACACCTTC. Translating it yields CASSQESRGHGYTF.

The chain links TRBV5-4 to TRBJ2-1; a possible D gene is TRBD2 (8 bases). Germline V gives CDR1 SGHNT, CDR2 YYREEE (reference sequence). The V end lost 4 bases, the J end lost 5 bases, and 16 bases lay between the germline ends. The CDR3 contains 15 residues. The DNA of the CDR3 is TGTGCCAGCAGCCGGGGGGGGGACAGTAACAATGAGCAGTTCTTC. Translated: CASSRGGDSNNEQFF.

This chain uses TRBV6-2 or TRBV6-3 with TRBJ2-5; D remains unclear. Germline V gene lookup returns CDR1 MNHEY and CDR2 SVGEGT. V was clipped by 5 bases and J by 2 bases, with 12 bases between them. This CDR3 is 14 amino acids long. CDR3 sequence reads: CASSHPQQQETQYF. The CDR3 DNA is TGTGCCAGCAGTCACCCTCAGCAACAAGAGACCCAGTACTTC.